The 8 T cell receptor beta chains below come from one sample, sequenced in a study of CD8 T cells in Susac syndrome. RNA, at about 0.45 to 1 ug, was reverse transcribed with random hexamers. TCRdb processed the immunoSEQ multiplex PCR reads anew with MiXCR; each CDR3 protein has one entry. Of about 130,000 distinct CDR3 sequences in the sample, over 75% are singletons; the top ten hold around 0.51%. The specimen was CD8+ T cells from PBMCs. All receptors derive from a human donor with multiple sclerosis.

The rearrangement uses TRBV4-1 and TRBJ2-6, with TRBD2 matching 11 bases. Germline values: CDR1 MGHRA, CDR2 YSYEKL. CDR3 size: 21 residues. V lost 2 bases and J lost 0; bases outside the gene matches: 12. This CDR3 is CASSQKFLTSGVISGANVLTF. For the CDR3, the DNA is TGCGCCAGCAGCCAAAAATTCTTGACTAGCGGGGTAATCTCTGGGGCCAACGTCCTGACTTTC.

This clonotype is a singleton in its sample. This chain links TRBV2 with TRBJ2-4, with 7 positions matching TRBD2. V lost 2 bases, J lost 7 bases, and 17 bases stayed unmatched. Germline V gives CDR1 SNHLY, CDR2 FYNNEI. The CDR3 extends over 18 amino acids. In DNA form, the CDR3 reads TGTGCCAGCAGTGAATGGTTCGGGGGGAGCGGTATCAGGAACATTCAGTACTTC. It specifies CASSEWFGGSGIRNIQYF.

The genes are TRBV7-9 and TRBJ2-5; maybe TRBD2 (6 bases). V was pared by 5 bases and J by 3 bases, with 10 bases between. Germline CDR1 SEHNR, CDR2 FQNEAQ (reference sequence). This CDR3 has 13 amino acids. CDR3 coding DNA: TGTGCCAGCAGCCTGGGACTGGAAGAGACCCAGTACTTC. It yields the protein CASSLGLEETQYF.

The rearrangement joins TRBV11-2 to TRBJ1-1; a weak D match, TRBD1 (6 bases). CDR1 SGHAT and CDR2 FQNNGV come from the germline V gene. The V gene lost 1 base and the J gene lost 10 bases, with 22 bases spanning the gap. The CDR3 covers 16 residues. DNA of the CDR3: TGTGCCAGCAGCTTAGCCCAGGGACATCACCTTTGGGGAGCTTTCTTT. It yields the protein CASSLAQGHHLWGAFF.

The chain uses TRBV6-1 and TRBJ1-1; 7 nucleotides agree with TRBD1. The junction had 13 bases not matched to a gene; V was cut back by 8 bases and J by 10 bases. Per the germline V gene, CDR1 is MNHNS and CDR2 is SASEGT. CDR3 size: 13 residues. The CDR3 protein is CASSYNEGAGAFF. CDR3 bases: TGTGCCAGCTCCTACAACGAGGGGGCAGGAGCTTTCTTT.

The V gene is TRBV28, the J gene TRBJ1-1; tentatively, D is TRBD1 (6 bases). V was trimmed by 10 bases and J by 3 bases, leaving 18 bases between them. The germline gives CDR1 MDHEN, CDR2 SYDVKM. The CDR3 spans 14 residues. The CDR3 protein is CAIMGAYGHTEAFF. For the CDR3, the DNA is TGTGCCATTATGGGGGCTTATGGGCACACTGAAGCTTTCTTT.

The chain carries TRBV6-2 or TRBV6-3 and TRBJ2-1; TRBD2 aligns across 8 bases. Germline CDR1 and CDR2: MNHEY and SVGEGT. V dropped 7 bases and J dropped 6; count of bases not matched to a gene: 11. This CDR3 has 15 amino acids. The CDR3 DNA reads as TGTGCCAGCACCACCGGGAGGGACACTGTCAATGAGCAGTTCTTC. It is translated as CASTTGRDTVNEQFF.

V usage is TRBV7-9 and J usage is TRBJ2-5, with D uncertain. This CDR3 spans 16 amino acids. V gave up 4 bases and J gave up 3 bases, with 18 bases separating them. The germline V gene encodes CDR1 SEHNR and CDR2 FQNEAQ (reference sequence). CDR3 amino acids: CASSSRWVGSEETQYF. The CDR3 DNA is TGTGCCAGCAGCTCCCGGTGGGTTGGAAGCGAAGAGACCCAGTACTTC. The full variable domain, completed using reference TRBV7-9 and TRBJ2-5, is DTGVSQNPRHKITKRGQNVTFRCDPISEHNRLYWYRQTLGQGPEFLTYFQNEAQLEKSRLLSDRFSAERPKGSFSTLEIQRTEQGDSAMYLCASSSRWVGSEETQYFGPGTRLLVL.